This T cell receptor (beta chain) was obtained from a study of OX40 agonist ivuxolimab in advanced cancers. Study-wide results and limits: Among the lowest levels of clonal expansion were found in partial responders at 0.1-3.0 mg/kg.

About this clone: The antigen is unknown.

TCRdb's copy holds only in-frame clones and misses some; the assay was immunoSEQ multiplex PCR. The table has fewer than 80,000 clones, 85% to 90% seen once. Looked up from germline, CDR1 is LGHNA and CDR2 is YNFKEQ. The CDR3 contains 19 residues. The V end was cut by 5 bases, the J end by 2 bases, with 27 bases between. The TCR comes from an adult with an advanced solid tumor such as melanoma, head and neck, liver or kidney cancer. The chain is built from TRBV4-2 and TRBJ2-5, with a possible D match to TRBD2 (8 bases). The sample in question was CD4+ or CD8+ T cells sorted from blood, obtained in a trial of the OX40 agonist ivuxolimab. The CDR3 is CASSAQGEGGGPRQETQYF. The CDR3 nucleotides are TGTGCCAGCAGCGCCCAGGGGGAGGGCGGGGGGCCTAGACAAGAGACCCAGTACTTC.